Sequencing of this T cell receptor (beta chain) was carried out in a study of tumor and adjacent non-tumor tissue in lung cancer (dated by TCRdb to about 2018). In terms of the full investigation: By cancer type, the cohort comprised under 15 adenocarcinoma patients, a couple of squamous cell carcinoma patients and 1 small cell lung cancer patient. The roughly 15 patients were aged about 31 to 85 years, included 10 men and 5 women, and had TNM stage I to III disease. A total of approximately 130,000,000 productive TCRbeta reads were generated by sequencing, corresponding to an average of about 4.2 million reads per sample. The study compared bulk TCRbeta repertoires between lung tumor tissue and matched distant non-tumor lung tissue from over 12 lung cancer patients. For each patient, one tumor sample and one normal lung sample were taken, giving thirty paired specimens that underwent TCRbeta CDR3 sequencing. Here is what the overall study found, with its caveats: TCR diversity was significantly higher in younger patients, and greater tumor TCR diversity was associated with shorter overall survival and shorter disease-free survival. The top 100 clones made up a significantly larger cumulative share of the repertoire in normal lung than in tumor tissue. Only around 15 patients were included in the cohort, and the need for larger samples and more detailed clinical data was noted by the authors. Because peripheral blood was not sequenced, the blood TCRbeta repertoires of the lung cancer patients in the study went unexamined. Tumor tissue showed significantly higher TCR diversity (inverse Simpson) than normal lung tissue, at 431.37 vs 166.20 (P = 0.0075, Mann-Whitney U test). Neither the sequencing platform nor unique molecular identifiers are mentioned in the methods.

Preparation of the library involved multiplex PCR. For sequencing, an Illumina HiSeq 2500 was employed. TCRbeta libraries were built by three rounds of nested PCR using primers (Table S4), following protocols modified from ARM-PCR. Before sequencing, PCR products of 200-500 bp were excised from the gel and purified with the QIAquick gel extraction kit. The published analysis was carried out like this. Trimmomatic was used to clean the reads, FLASH merged the cleaned reads into complete CDR3 sequences, and MiTCR assigned the sequences to V(D)J germline segments. VDJtools was used to compute clonal diversity as the inverse Simpson's index. In-frame sequences lacking a premature stop codon were counted as productive reads. TCRdb itself trimmed the public reads at Q25 with fastp, ran MiXCR and retained productive beta chains. Entries that share a CDR3 protein sequence are merged under the most common genes and DNA. For this entry, the V and J calls and clone size follow TCRdb and not the study's own pipeline. This sample is represented by about 110,000 distinct CDR3 sequences; about 61% of them were singletons. Jointly, the top ten make up under 20% of the sample.

About this clonotype: Its binding antigen is unknown. One end of the junction varies from germline; a read error may be responsible.

From the cysteine through the phenylalanine, the CDR3 covers 17 amino acids. This entry keeps only the CDR3 DNA: 51 bases, framed from base 1. CDR1 and CDR2, looked up from the germline V gene, are MNHEY and SVGAGI. RNA was isolated from bulk, unsorted tissue, and RNA quality was assessed with a NanoDrop ND-1000 and an Agilent 2100. The normal lung samples consisted of distant non-tumor tissue collected more than 3 cm from the tumor edge. All donors had newly diagnosed lung cancer, had not received prior chemotherapy, and were admitted for thoracic surgery in China between August and November 2014. Patients with previous radiotherapy or chemotherapy, or with another concurrent cancer, were excluded from the study. Pieces of surgical tissue measuring 1-2 cm3 were kept in RNAlater solution and held at -80 degrees C until needed.

The sequenced sample consisted of distant non-tumor lung tissue. The sequence is built from TRBV6-5 and TRBJ2-5; TRBD2 matches 7 bases in the middle. The origin of this receptor is a man aged 55 to 69 with non-small cell lung cancer. The bases are TGTGCCAGCAGTTATGGGGGGGGGACCCAACTTCAAGAGGCCCAGTACTTC. This encodes CASSYGGGTQLQEAQYF.